This T cell receptor beta chain stems from a study of T cell changes during pregnancy in multiple sclerosis. Using immunoSEQ multiplex PCR, the repertoire was profiled, and TCRdb retains in-frame clones only, with some absent. The sample holds some 77,000 clones; more than 90% are singletons and the top ten take 2.1%. V was clipped by 3 bases and J by 6 bases; unmatched bases: 16. This CDR3 region has 18 residues. From germline, CDR1 is KGHSH and CDR2 LQKENI. The gene calls are TRBV18 and TRBJ2-4, with 8 positions matching TRBD2. Sequences were derived from peripheral blood, sampled in the second trimester of pregnancy. This sequence originates from a female donor in good health, enrolled as a control in a pregnancy study. The CDR3 here is CASSPQLQGGGGRNIQYF. The CDR3 DNA sequence: TGTGCCAGCTCACCCCAACTACAGGGTGGCGGGGGGAGAAACATTCAGTACTTC.